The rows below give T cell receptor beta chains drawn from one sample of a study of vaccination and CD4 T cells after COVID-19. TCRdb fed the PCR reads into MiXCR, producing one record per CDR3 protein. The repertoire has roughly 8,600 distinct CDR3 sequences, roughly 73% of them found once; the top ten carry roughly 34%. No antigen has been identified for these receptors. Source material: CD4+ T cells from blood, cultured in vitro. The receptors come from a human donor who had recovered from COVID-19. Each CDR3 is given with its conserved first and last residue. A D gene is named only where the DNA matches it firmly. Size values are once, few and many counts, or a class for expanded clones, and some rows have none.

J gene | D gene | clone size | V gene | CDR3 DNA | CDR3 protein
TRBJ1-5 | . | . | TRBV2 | TGTGCCAGCAGTCTGCAGGGCATCAATCAGCCCCAGCATTTT | CASSLQGINQPQHF
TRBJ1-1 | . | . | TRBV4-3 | TGCGCCAGCAGCCAAGAATTTGAGGATGAAGCTTTCTTT | CASSQEFEDEAFF
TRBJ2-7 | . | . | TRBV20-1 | TGCAGTGCTACGGCCTTGGAGGGTTCCTACGAGCAGTACTTC | CSATALEGSYEQYF
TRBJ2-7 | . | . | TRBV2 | TGTGCCAGCAGTCCCTTCCCAGCGGAGTCCCTTCAGGCGTACTTC | CASSPFPAESLQAYF
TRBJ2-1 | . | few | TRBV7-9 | TGTGCCAGCAGCTTAGACGTTAGGTTGCGGTTCTTC | CASSLDVRLRFF
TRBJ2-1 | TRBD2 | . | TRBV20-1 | TGCAGTGCTAGTGGGACTAGCGGGATCGGGCAGTTCTTC | CSASGTSGIGQFF
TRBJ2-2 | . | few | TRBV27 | TGTGCCAGCAGTCCTCTGGGGGGAAACACCGGGGAGCTGTTTTTT | CASSPLGGNTGELFF
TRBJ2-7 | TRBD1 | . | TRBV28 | TGTGCCAGCAGTTTATGGGGACAGGGTTTTTCCTACGAGCAGTACTTC | CASSLWGQGFSYEQYF
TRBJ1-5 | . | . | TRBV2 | TGTGCCAGCAGTGTAGGGTTAGATCAGCCCCAGCATTTT | CASSVGLDQPQHF
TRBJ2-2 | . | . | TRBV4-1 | TGCGCCAGCCGGGGGCGGAACACCGGGGAGCTGTTTTTT | CASRGRNTGELFF